The sequence of this T cell receptor beta chain was determined in a study of identical twins. Study-wide results and caveats: The analysis was cross-sectional rather than longitudinal within donors. Within beta out-of-frame sequences, the excess sharing observed between twins was weaker. There were fewer insertions in abundant cord blood beta clonotypes, but memory repertoires showed no such pattern.

Addition of a universal primer site occurred through template switching, and cDNA carried unique molecular identifiers. TCRdb itself ran the 5' RACE reads through MiXCR, one entry per CDR3 protein. The table has approximately 260,000 distinct CDR3 sequences, approximately 8.6% seen once; the top ten hold approximately 3%. This clonotype has at least ten counts. Its antigen is undetermined. The V gene's germline CDR1 is SGHKS and CDR2 YYEKEE (reference sequence). This CDR3 is 13 amino acids long. The V end was cut by 4 bases, the J end by 2 bases, with 10 bases between. Separately, the same data were catalogued under a study of yellow fever vaccine responses in identical twins.

Sequenced input: CD8+ T cells sorted from blood. The receptor comes from a woman between 18 and 29 years old in good health. The V and J genes are TRBV5-5 and TRBJ2-7, with unresolved D. The CDR3 protein is CASSDDGTYEQYF. The DNA of the CDR3 is TGTGCCAGCAGCGATGACGGAACCTACGAGCAGTACTTC.